This entry is about one T cell receptor beta chain. Its antigen is not identified. One end of the junction is discordant with germline, which a read error may explain. The use of a sample-barcoded 5' primer and a J-beta primer mix characterized a second PCR of about 7 to 12 cycles. TCRdb called the 5' RACE reads again in MiXCR, with one record for every CDR3 protein. The sample records roughly 1.4 million distinct CDR3 sequences, 45% to 70% being singletons. Every donor provided 7.5 to 10 milliliters of peripheral blood. Each sample provided at least 5.5 micrograms of extracted total RNA. The source of the sample is a study of blood T cells in healthy people across ages. CDR1 and CDR2 from the germline V gene are LGHDT and YNNKEL (reference sequence). The CDR3 runs 12 residues. The study's findings and limits: Compared with aged donors, long-lived donors showed fewer expanded clones, suggesting selection.

Sequencing was carried out using blood. The clonotype originates from a man aged 18 to 30 in good health. The chain is built from TRBV3-1 and TRBJ2-1, with D tentatively TRBD2 (6 bases). The CDR3 DNA is TGTGCCGGCAGCCATACGGAGGGAGAGCAGTTCTTC. Its protein is CAGSHTEGEQFF.